This T cell receptor (beta chain) was identified during a study of Ad26.COV2.S vaccination and SARS-CoV-2 variants. A note on this clone: As yet, its antigen is unknown.

V was trimmed by 3 bases and J by 4 bases, leaving 19 bases between them. The CDR3 length is 17 residues. Germline assignment: CDR1 KGHSH and CDR2 LQKENI. TCRdb keeps only in-frame clones here, not all; method: immunoSEQ multiplex PCR. The sample holds over 450,000 clones, roughly nine tenths seen once. As to treatment: some 19 received Ad26.COV2.S at low or high dose, single or two shots; roughly five received placebo; per-sample allocation not given. Samples analyzed were those drawn on day 63 after the first vaccine or placebo injection. The administered vaccine (an Ad26 vector) expressed Wuhan-strain SARS-CoV-2 spike. Points from the study as a whole: Reported findings describe substantial breadth in spike-specific CD8+ and CD4+ T cell responses following vaccination. Vaccinated and placebo-treated recipients had similar non-spike TCR breadth.

Sequencing used peripheral blood, obtained in a trial of Ad26.COV2.S vaccine versus placebo. This clonotype originated in a person aged 18 to 65 who received the Ad26.COV2.S COVID-19 vaccine or a placebo. The chain is built from TRBV18 and TRBJ2-1; the D call may be TRBD1 or TRBD2 (5 bases each). The CDR3 is CASSPFPGTLVYNEQFF. In DNA, the CDR3 is TGTGCCAGCTCACCGTTCCCCGGGACCCTAGTTTACAATGAGCAGTTCTTC.